These T cell receptor beta chains were read from a single sample in a study of T and B cells in COVID-19 patients. TCRdb reprocessed the multiplex PCR reads via MiXCR and lists one record per CDR3 protein. Among fewer than 25,000 distinct CDR3 sequences, around 28% were seen once, and the ten largest hold about 2.8%. Specimen: blood. The receptors come from a human donor who had recovered from COVID-19. Both conserved end residues are part of each CDR3. The D gene is left open where the match is weak. Clone size is not always given. Where it is, it says once, few, many or a class for expanded clones.

clone_size	v_call	d_call	j_call	cdr3_nt	cdr3_aa
few	TRBV30	-	TRBJ1-2	TGTGCCTGGAGTGTAAAACACACTAACTATGGCTACACCTTC	CAWSVKHTNYGYTF
-	TRBV7-2	-	TRBJ1-4	TGTGCCAGCAGCTTAGCAGGGCTCGGTGAAAAACTGTTTTTT	CASSLAGLGEKLFF
few	TRBV6-1	-	TRBJ2-1	TGTGCCAGCAGACCCTCACGGGATAGCAGCGAGCAGTTCTTC	CASRPSRDSSEQFF
many	TRBV30	TRBD2	TRBJ2-2	TGTGCCTGGAGTAGACTAGCGGGAGTTGGCACCGGGGAGCTGTTTTTT	CAWSRLAGVGTGELFF
few	TRBV10-3	TRBD2	TRBJ2-1	TGTGCCATCAACCCTAGCGGGAGGAACAATGAGCAGTTCTTC	CAINPSGRNNEQFF
many	TRBV18	-	TRBJ2-7	TGTGCCAGCTCACCACGGACAGCTGAGGAGCAGTACTTC	CASSPRTAEEQYF
once	TRBV20-1	-	TRBJ2-2	TGCAGTGCTAGGCGGGCCGACACCGGGGAGCTGTTTTTT	CSARRADTGELFF
-	TRBV6-5	-	TRBJ1-5	TGTGCCAGCAGTGCACAGGGCGCCAACAATCAGCCCCAGCATTTT	CASSAQGANNQPQHF
-	TRBV6-1	-	TRBJ2-4	TGTGCCAGCAGTGACCGACAGACTAAAAACATTCAGTACTTC	CASSDRQTKNIQYF
medium-sized	TRBV29-1	TRBD2	TRBJ2-1	TGCAGCGCTCGCGGGGGCTCCTACAATGAGCAGTTCTTC	CSARGGSYNEQFF
-	TRBV18	-	TRBJ2-5	TGTGCCAGCTCACCACCGGTGGGGGACCAAGAGACCCAGTACTTC	CASSPPVGDQETQYF
-	TRBV12-3/TRBV12-4	-	TRBJ2-7	TGTGCCAGCAGCAAGGGGGGGTTCGACTCCTACGAGCAGTACTTC	CASSKGGFDSYEQYF
-	TRBV6-5	-	TRBJ1-1	TGTGCCAGCAGATCAAGGGGTTTAAGAGACACTGAAGCTTTCTTT	CASRSRGLRDTEAFF
-	TRBV5-4	-	TRBJ2-6	TGTGCCAGCAGCCCGGTGATTGGGGCCAACGTCCTGACTTTC	CASSPVIGANVLTF
few	TRBV13	-	TRBJ2-2	TGTGCCAGCAGCTTAGGTGGACCCGGGGAGCTGTTTTTT	CASSLGGPGELFF
few	TRBV27	-	TRBJ1-1	TGTGCCAGCCGTTCTGACAGCCTGAACACTGAAGCTTTCTTT	CASRSDSLNTEAFF
-	TRBV6-1	-	TRBJ1-5	TGTGCCAGCAGGGACAGAAGACAGCCCCAGCATTTT	CASRDRRQPQHF
few	TRBV6-1	TRBD2	TRBJ2-1	TGTGCCAGCACCGGACTAGCGGTAACGGATGAGCAGTTCTTC	CASTGLAVTDEQFF
-	TRBV6-1	TRBD1	TRBJ2-7	TGTGCCAGCAGTGCGGGACAGGGGTTAGGATACGAGCAGTACTTC	CASSAGQGLGYEQYF
medium-sized	TRBV29-1	TRBD2	TRBJ2-1	TGCAGCGTACGGGACTACGAGGGGGAGCAGTTCTTC	CSVRDYEGEQFF
medium-sized	TRBV29-1	-	TRBJ2-5	TGCAGCGTTGAAGCGCAGCAGAACCAAGAGACCCAGTACTTC	CSVEAQQNQETQYF
few	TRBV24-1	TRBD2	TRBJ2-7	TGTGCCACCAGTGCCACGGGACTACCCGCTCCTGAGCAGTACTTC	CATSATGLPAPEQYF
-	TRBV6-1	TRBD2	TRBJ2-5	TGTGCCAGCAAACTTCTAGCGGGAGGGGGAGAGACCCAGTACTTC	CASKLLAGGGETQYF
medium-sized	TRBV19	-	TRBJ2-2	TGTGCCAGTAGTAACCATGACTCCTCCTACACCGGGGAGCTGTTTTTT	CASSNHDSSYTGELFF
-	TRBV7-2	TRBD1	TRBJ1-1	TGTGCCAGCAGGAAAGGGGGACAGGAGAACACTGAAGCTTTCTTT	CASRKGGQENTEAFF
few	TRBV6-5	-	TRBJ2-1	TGTGCCAGCAGTTCGGGGACCTACAATGAGCAGTTCTTC	CASSSGTYNEQFF
-	TRBV6-5	-	TRBJ1-4	TGTGCCAGCAGTTCCCCGGGGTCGGGGAGGGAAAAACTGTTTTTT	CASSSPGSGREKLFF
few	TRBV7-7	TRBD2	TRBJ2-7	TGTGCCAGCACTCCCTTAGCGGGATTGGACGGAAACTACGAGCAGTACTTC	CASTPLAGLDGNYEQYF
few	TRBV6-5	TRBD1	TRBJ1-6	TGTGCCAGCAGTTACAGTTACAGGGGAAATTCACCCCTCCACTTT	CASSYSYRGNSPLHF